This entry features one TCR beta chain sequence. This record comes from a study of blood T cell repertoires in COVID-19. Study-level information: Material from acute and convalescent COVID-19 was sourced from the United States, Italy and Spain.

This CDR3 spans 13 amino acids. The germline CDR1 and CDR2 sequences are MNHEY and SVGAGI. V was trimmed by 8 bases and J by 0 bases, leaving 11 bases between them. Assay: immunoSEQ multiplex PCR; the TCRdb copy retains only in-frame clones and omits some. The sample records about 140,000 clones, 65% to 85% being singletons. This chain joins TRBV6-5 and TRBJ2-7; TRBD1 might be the D (5 bases). The clonotype originates from a man aged 65-85 years who had been exposed to COVID-19. The sequencing sample was made of PBMCs or T cells enriched from blood (not recorded which). The DNA for the CDR3 is TGTGCCAGCGCGCAGGGTCCCTCCTACGAGCAGTACTTC. Encoded protein: CASAQGPSYEQYF.